The entry that follows covers one TCR beta chain sequence. Its specificity is unknown. The junction departs from the called germline gene at one end, perhaps through a read error. The CDR3 is 15 amino acids. Germline CDR1 is MNHNS and CDR2 is SASEGT. The study ran its PCR with 60 Vbeta and 13 Jbeta primers. Generated by immunoSEQ multiplex PCR, the TCRdb table keeps only in-frame clones and is missing some. The sample lists approximately 75,000 clones; over 70% were seen once. The data are from a study of cytomegalovirus exposure and HLA in healthy donors. Study-wide points: Trimming of TCR beta V- and J-genes showed a link, identified in a later analysis, to a missense DCLRE1C variant.

J is TRBJ2-5 and V is TRBV6-1; D gene ambiguous. Material: PBMCs. The sequence derives from a male donor in good health and CMV-seronegative. The CDR3 region is CASSDNFSRQGTQYF. The CDR3 nucleotides read TGTGCCAGCAGTGATAACTTTTCCAGACAAGGGACCCAGTACTTC.